This T cell receptor (beta chain) derives from a study of shared clonotypes between healthy human individuals. CDR1 is SGDLS, CDR2 YYNGEE, per germline. The ends were cut back, 0 bases at V and 0 bases at J, with 10 bases in the middle. This CDR3 is built from 16 residues. Sorted subsets were amplified in replicate PCRs using about 210 ng DNA, 32,000 or so T cell genomes. Sequenced by immunoSEQ multiplex PCR; TCRdb stores in-frame clones only, minus some. The top ten clones hold more than 1.5% of a sample with around 1,900,000 clones, just over 90% of them seen once. On this clone itself: No antigen is known for it.

Notes on the study in general: All-four-donor shared clonotypes had higher generation probabilities than non-shared clonotypes did. Rarefaction curves obtained for sorted subsets showed sequencing incomplete despite large depth.

In the naive CD8 group, cells lacked CD45RO and were positively selected for CCR7, so terminally differentiated effector memory CD45RA+ cells were left out. The V call is TRBV9, the J call TRBJ2-4; either TRBD1 or TRBD2 may fit D (5 bases each). The sample comprised naive CD8+ T cells from PBMCs. The clonotype originates from a man between 18 and 29 years old in good health. Some clones in this sample may be carry-over from other donors' samples. CDR3 protein: CASSVEEGTAKNIQYF. CDR3 nucleotides: TGTGCCAGCAGCGTAGAAGAGGGGACAGCCAAAAACATTCAGTACTTC.